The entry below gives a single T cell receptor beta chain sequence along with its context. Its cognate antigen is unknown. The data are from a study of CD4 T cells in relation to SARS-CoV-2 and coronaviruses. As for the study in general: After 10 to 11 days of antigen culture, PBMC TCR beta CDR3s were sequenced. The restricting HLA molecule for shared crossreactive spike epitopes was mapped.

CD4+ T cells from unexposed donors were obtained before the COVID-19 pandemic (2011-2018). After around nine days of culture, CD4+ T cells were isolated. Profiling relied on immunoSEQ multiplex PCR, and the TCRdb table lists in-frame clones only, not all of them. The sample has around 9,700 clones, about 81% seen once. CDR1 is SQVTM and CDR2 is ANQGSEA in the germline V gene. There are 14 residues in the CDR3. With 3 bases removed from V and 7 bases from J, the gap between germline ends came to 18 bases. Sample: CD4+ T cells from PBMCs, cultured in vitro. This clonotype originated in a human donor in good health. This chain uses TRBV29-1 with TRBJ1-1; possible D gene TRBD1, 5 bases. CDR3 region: CSVEGGNAVNEAFF. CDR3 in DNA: TGCAGCGTTGAGGGGGGGAATGCAGTGAATGAAGCTTTCTTT. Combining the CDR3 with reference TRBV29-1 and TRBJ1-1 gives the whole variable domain SAVISQKPSRDICQRGTSLTIQCQVDSQVTMMFWYRQQPGQSLTLIATANQGSEATYESGFVIDKFPISRPNLTFSTLTVSNMSPEDSSIYLCSVEGGNAVNEAFFGQGTRLTVV.